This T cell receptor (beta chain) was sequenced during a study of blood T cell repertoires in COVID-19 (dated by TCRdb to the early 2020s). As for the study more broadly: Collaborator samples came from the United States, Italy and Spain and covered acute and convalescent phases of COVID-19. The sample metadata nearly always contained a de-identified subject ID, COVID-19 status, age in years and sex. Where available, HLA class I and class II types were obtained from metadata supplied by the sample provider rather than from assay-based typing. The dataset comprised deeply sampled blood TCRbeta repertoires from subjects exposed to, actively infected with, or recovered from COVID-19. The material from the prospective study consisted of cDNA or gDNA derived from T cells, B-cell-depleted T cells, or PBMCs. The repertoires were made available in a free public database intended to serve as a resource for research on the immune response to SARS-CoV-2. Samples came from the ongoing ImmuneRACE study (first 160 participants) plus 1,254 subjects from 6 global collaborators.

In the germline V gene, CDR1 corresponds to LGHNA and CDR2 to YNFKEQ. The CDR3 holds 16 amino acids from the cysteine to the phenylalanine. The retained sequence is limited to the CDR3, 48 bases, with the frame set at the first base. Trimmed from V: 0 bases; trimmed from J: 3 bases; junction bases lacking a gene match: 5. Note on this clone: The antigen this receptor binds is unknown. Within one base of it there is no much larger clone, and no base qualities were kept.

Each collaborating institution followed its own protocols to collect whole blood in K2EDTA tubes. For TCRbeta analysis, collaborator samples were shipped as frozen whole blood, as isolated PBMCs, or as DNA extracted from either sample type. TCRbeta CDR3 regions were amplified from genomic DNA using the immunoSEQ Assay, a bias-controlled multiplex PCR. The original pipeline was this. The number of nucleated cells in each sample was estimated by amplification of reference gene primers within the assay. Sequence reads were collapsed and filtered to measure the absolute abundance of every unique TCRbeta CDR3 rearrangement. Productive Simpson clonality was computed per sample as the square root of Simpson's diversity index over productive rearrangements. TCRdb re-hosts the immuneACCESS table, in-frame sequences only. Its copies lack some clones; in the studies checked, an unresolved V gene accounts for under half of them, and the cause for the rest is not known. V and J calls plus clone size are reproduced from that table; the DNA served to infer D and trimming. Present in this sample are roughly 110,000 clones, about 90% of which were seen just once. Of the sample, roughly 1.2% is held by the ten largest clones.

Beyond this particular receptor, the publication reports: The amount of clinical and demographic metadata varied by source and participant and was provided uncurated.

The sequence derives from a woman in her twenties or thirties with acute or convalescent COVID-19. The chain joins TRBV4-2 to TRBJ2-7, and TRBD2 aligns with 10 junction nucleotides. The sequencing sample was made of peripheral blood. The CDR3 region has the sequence CASSQEGGTSDYEQYF. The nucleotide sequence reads TGTGCCAGCAGCCAAGAGGGGGGGACTAGCGACTACGAGCAGTACTTC.